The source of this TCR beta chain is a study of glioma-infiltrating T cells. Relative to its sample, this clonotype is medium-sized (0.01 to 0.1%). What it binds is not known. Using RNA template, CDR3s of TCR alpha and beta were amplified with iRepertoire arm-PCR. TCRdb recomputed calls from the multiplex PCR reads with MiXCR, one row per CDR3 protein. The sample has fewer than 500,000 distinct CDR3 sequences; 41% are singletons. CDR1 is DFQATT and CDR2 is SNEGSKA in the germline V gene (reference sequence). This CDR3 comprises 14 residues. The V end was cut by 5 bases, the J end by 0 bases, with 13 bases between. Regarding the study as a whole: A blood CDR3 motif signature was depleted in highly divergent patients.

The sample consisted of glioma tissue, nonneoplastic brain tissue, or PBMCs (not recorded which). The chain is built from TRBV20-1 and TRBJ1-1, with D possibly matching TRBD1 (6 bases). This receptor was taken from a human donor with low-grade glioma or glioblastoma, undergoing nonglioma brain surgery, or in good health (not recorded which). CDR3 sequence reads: CSAGRQALNTEAFF. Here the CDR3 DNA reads TGCAGTGCTGGAAGACAGGCATTGAACACTGAAGCTTTCTTT.